These T cell receptor beta chains were read from a single sample in a study of T cell changes during pregnancy in multiple sclerosis. Sequencing was performed with immunoSEQ multiplex PCR; in TCRdb, only in-frame clones are kept and a portion is missing. The sample has 70,000 to 95,000 clones, under 95% seen once. The sample was peripheral blood, taken after pregnancy. The receptors stem from a female donor in good health, enrolled as a control in a pregnancy study. CDR3s include the opening cysteine and the closing phenylalanine or tryptophan. D genes are given only for firm matches. Not all rows give a size; the values are once, few, many and, for expanded clones, a class.

TRBD1 TRBJ2-5 TRBV6-5 - TGTGCCAGCAGTCCTCTACAGGGGGCGCGTGAGACCCAGTACTTC CASSPLQGARETQYF
TRBD1 TRBJ1-2 TRBV28 - TGTGCCAGCAGTTTTTGGGACAGGCCTTCGACCGATGGCTACACCTTC CASSFWDRPSTDGYTF
- TRBJ2-1 TRBV27 - TGTGCCAGCAGAAGGGACTTATGGAATGAGCAGTTCTTC CASRRDLWNEQFF
TRBD2 TRBJ2-2 TRBV4-3 - TGCGCCAGCAGCCACGGACTAGCGGTTAACACCGGGGAGCTGTTTTTT CASSHGLAVNTGELFF
- TRBJ2-1 TRBV5-1 - TGCGCCAGCAGCCCGCGGGGGCAGGCTACCTACAATGAGCAGTTCTTC CASSPRGQATYNEQFF
TRBD2 TRBJ2-3 TRBV4-1 - TGCGCCAGCAGCCAAGATATACCAGCGGGAGTCACAGATACGCAGTATTTT CASSQDIPAGVTDTQYF
TRBD1 TRBJ2-7 TRBV27 - TGTGCCAGCAGGGGGACAGGGAGGGACGAGCAGTACTTC CASRGTGRDEQYF
- TRBJ1-5 TRBV9 - TGTGCCAGCAGCCCGCCCGGGGGGCCTCAGCCCCAGCATTTT CASSPPGGPQPQHF
TRBD2 TRBJ2-7 TRBV11-2 once TGTGCCAGCAGCCATATGACTAGCGGCACCTACGAGCAGTACTTC CASSHMTSGTYEQYF
- TRBJ1-2 TRBV5-1 once TGCGCCAGCAGCTTCCAAGGGGTGGGGGCCGACTATGGCTACACCTTC CASSFQGVGADYGYTF
TRBD1 TRBJ1-5 TRBV19 - TGTGCCAGTAGTTCCGGGACAGGGGGTAGGAGCAATCAGCCCCAGCATTTT CASSSGTGGRSNQPQHF
TRBD2 TRBJ2-1 TRBV7-3 - TGTGCCAGCAGCTTACAAGCCGGGCTAGCGGGGATTAATGAGCAGTTCTTC CASSLQAGLAGINEQFF
TRBD2 TRBJ2-3 TRBV6-6 - TGTGCCAGCAGTTATCCCACTAGCGGAAGCACAGATACGCAGTATTTT CASSYPTSGSTDTQYF
- TRBJ1-2 TRBV7-9 - TGTGCCAGCAGCTTGGACAGATTCGACTATGGCTACACCTTC CASSLDRFDYGYTF
- TRBJ2-1 TRBV28 - TGTGCCAGCAGGACCACAGGGTTGATCAATGAGCAGTTCTTC CASRTTGLINEQFF
TRBD1 TRBJ2-6 TRBV7-2 once TGTGCCAGCAGCTTAGCTCAGGGGGCGTCTGGGGCCAACGTCCTGACTTTC CASSLAQGASGANVLTF
TRBD2 TRBJ2-1 TRBV28 once TGTGCCAGCAGTTTGGGAGGGAGAGAAGGTGAGCAGTTCTTC CASSLGGREGEQFF
TRBD1 TRBJ1-3 TRBV6-5 - TGTGCCAGCAGTTACGGACAGGGTACTGGAAACACCATATATTTT CASSYGQGTGNTIYF
- TRBJ2-4 TRBV4-1 once TGCGCCAGCAGCCAAGATGGCACGGCCAAAAACATTCAGTACTTC CASSQDGTAKNIQYF
- TRBJ1-5 TRBV4-1 - TGCGCCAGCAGCCAAGTAGGGGCACGAAATAGCAATCAGCCCCAGCATTTT CASSQVGARNSNQPQHF
TRBD1 TRBJ2-2 TRBV30 many TGTGCCTGGAGAACCGGGACAGTGAACACCGGGGAGCTGTTTTTT CAWRTGTVNTGELFF
TRBD1 TRBJ2-3 TRBV6-4 - TGTGCCAGCAGTGCATCGACAGGGGGCACAGATACGCAGTATTTT CASSASTGGTDTQYF
TRBD2 TRBJ2-5 TRBV28 - TGTGCCAGCACCCAGGGACTAGCATACCAAGAGACCCAGTACTTC CASTQGLAYQETQYF
TRBD1 TRBJ2-7 TRBV6-5 - TGTGCCAGCAGTTACCTGGGGACAGGCATCTACGAGCAGTACTTC CASSYLGTGIYEQYF
TRBD2 TRBJ2-1 TRBV14 - TGTGCCAGCAGCCAAATGGGGGGTTGGACTAGCGGGGACCTCAATGAGCAGTTCTTC CASSQMGGWTSGDLNEQFF
TRBD2 TRBJ2-1 TRBV6-5 - TGTGCCAGCAGTACTAGCGGGGGGGACAATGAGCAGTTCTTC CASSTSGGDNEQFF
- TRBJ2-2 TRBV6-5 - TGTGCCAGCAACGAACAGAGAACCGGGGAGCTGTTTTTT CASNEQRTGELFF
TRBD1 TRBJ1-3 TRBV19 - TGTGCCAGTCGACAGGGGGCAGGAAACACCATATATTTT CASRQGAGNTIYF
- TRBJ1-3 TRBV5-4 - TGTGCCAGCAGTACCCAGGGGAATAACAGAAACACCATATATTTT CASSTQGNNRNTIYF
- TRBJ2-5 TRBV28 - TGTGCCAGCAGTTTTCAGGTGACCCAGTACTTC CASSFQVTQYF
TRBD2 TRBJ2-7 TRBV5-1 - TGCGCCAGCAGCTTGGGGCTAGCGGGAGGAAGCACCTACGAGCAGTACTTC CASSLGLAGGSTYEQYF
TRBD2 TRBJ2-3 TRBV5-1 once TGCGCCAGCAGCGCGGGGGGACTAGCGGGCGACACAGATACGCAGTATTTT CASSAGGLAGDTDTQYF
- TRBJ1-5 TRBV19 - TGTGCCAGTAGTATACTTGGCGGGCGTAGCAATCAGCCCCAGCATTTT CASSILGGRSNQPQHF
TRBD1 TRBJ2-1 TRBV7-9 - TGTGCCAGCAGCTTACAGGGGGACCGATACAATGAGCAGTTCTTC CASSLQGDRYNEQFF
TRBD2 TRBJ2-3 TRBV6-1 - TGTGCCAGCAGTGTCGTGACTAGCGGGACACAGATTACGCAGTATTTT CASSVVTSGTQITQYF
- TRBJ2-5 TRBV20-1 - TGCAGTGCTAGACCTGTAGAGACCCAGTACTTC CSARPVETQYF
TRBD2 TRBJ2-7 TRBV28 - TGTGCCAGCAGTTTACCCCGGGACTACCTCTACGAGCAGTACTTC CASSLPRDYLYEQYF
TRBD2 TRBJ2-7 TRBV27 - TGTGCCAGCAGTTTAGACCCATCGCTAGCGGGGGGGTACGAGCAGTACTTC CASSLDPSLAGGYEQYF
- TRBJ1-2 TRBV28 - TGTGCCACTCGGATAGAGGCAGGGGATGGCTACACCTTC CATRIEAGDGYTF
TRBD2 TRBJ2-1 TRBV11-2 - TGTGCCAGCAGCCCTAGGACTAGCGGGAGGAATGAGCAGTTCTTC CASSPRTSGRNEQFF
TRBD1 TRBJ2-7 TRBV14 once TGTGCCAGCAGCCAAGACCTCACAGGGGGCCACGAGCAGTACTTC CASSQDLTGGHEQYF
TRBD1 TRBJ2-7 TRBV5-6 - TGTGCCAGCAGTCCCGGGACAGGGGTTAACGAGCAGTACTTC CASSPGTGVNEQYF
- TRBJ1-5 TRBV5-1 - TGCGCCAGCGGCAGTTCGGTGAGGAATCAGCCCCAGCATTTT CASGSSVRNQPQHF
TRBD2 TRBJ2-3 TRBV5-1 - TGCGCCAGCAGCTTGGGGGCGGGGGAAGTTTCAGATACGCAGTATTTT CASSLGAGEVSDTQYF
TRBD1 TRBJ1-5 TRBV28 - TGTGCCAGCAGAGGGACAGGGATAGGAAATCAGCCCCAGCATTTT CASRGTGIGNQPQHF
TRBD2 TRBJ2-7 TRBV7-9 - TGTGCCAGCAGCTCGACTAGCGGGAGGGCCGAGCAGTACTTC CASSSTSGRAEQYF
- TRBJ2-6 TRBV6-5 - TGTGCCAGCACCACCCCTTCCGGTGGGGCCAACGTCCTGACTTTC CASTTPSGGANVLTF
TRBD2 TRBJ2-1 TRBV4-1 few TGCGCCAGCAGCCCGACTAGCGGCTCCTACAATGAGCAGTTCTTC CASSPTSGSYNEQFF
- TRBJ2-5 TRBV4-2 - TGTGCCAGCAGCGATCCAGGGGTCCAAGAGACCCAGTACTTC CASSDPGVQETQYF
TRBD2 TRBJ2-3 TRBV18 - TGTGCCAGCTCACCGAGACTAGCGGGCAGCACAGATACGCAGTATTTT CASSPRLAGSTDTQYF
TRBD1 TRBJ2-2 TRBV28 - TGTGCCAGCAGGTACCAGGACAGGTCCACCGGGGAGCTGTTTTTT CASRYQDRSTGELFF
- TRBJ2-5 TRBV15 - TGTGCCACCAGTCGGGGGGCGCGTCCGGAGACCCAGTACTTC CATSRGARPETQYF
- TRBJ2-5 TRBV7-2 - TGTGCCAGCAGCTTAGATTGGGCTAGCGTGGAGACCCAGTACTTC CASSLDWASVETQYF
- TRBJ1-2 TRBV19 - TGTGCCAGTAGTACGAGAGGGAAGGTCCCTAACTATGGCTACACCTTC CASSTRGKVPNYGYTF
- TRBJ2-7 TRBV2 - TGTGCCAGCAGTGACGATCTGGGCAGGCTCTACGAGCAGTACTTC CASSDDLGRLYEQYF